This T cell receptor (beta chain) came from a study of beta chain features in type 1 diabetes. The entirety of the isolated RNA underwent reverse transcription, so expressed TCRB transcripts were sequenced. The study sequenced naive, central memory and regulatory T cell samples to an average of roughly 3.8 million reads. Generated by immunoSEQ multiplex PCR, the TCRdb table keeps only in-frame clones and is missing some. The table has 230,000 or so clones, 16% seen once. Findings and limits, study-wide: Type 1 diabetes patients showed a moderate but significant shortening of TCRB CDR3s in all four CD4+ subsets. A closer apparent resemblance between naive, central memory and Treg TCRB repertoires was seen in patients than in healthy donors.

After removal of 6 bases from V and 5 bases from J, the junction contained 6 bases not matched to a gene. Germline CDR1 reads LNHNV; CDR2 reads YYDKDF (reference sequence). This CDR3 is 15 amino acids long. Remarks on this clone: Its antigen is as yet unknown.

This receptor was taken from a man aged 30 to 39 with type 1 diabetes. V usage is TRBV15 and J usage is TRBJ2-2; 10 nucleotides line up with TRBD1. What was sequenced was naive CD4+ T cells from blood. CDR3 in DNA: TGTGCCACCAGGTCGGGACAGGGGCGTACCGGGGAGCTGTTTTTT. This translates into CATRSGQGRTGELFF.